These 17 T cell receptor beta chains came from one sample sequenced in a study of control samples from healthy donors and cancer patients. Assay: immunoSEQ multiplex PCR; the TCRdb copy retains only in-frame clones and omits some. In the table there are approximately 69,000 clones, roughly nine tenths of which are singletons. Material for sequencing was PBMCs. Receptors were obtained from a man aged 55 to 70 with colorectal cancer.

The chain combines TRBV7-9 with TRBJ1-3, with 7 bases aligning to TRBD1. Trimming took 4 bases from V and 0 from J; bases not matched to a gene: 6. The CDR3 runs to 16 residues. The germline gives CDR1 SEHNR, CDR2 FQNEAQ (reference sequence). CDR3 DNA sequence: TGTGCCAGCAGCTCGGGACAGCCTCACTCTGGAAACACCATATATTTT. Protein sequence: CASSSGQPHSGNTIYF.

Points on this clone: Other DNA sequences in this sample translate to the same CDR3. The CDR3 DNA sequence: TGTGCCAGTAGCACCCGCCGGACACCTTATAGCAATCAGCCCCAGCATTTT. It is translated as CASSTRRTPYSNQPQHF. The V and J genes are TRBV19 and TRBJ1-5, with D perhaps matching TRBD1 (5 bases). Germline values: CDR1 LNHDA, CDR2 SQIVND (reference sequence). The CDR3 length is 17 residues. V dropped 6 bases and J dropped 0 bases, with 18 bases sitting between them.

The chain uses TRBV4-2 and TRBJ2-2, with 9 bases identical to TRBD2. V shed 6 bases, J shed 8 bases, and the junction held 7 bases outside the gene matches. The CDR3 has 14 amino acids. The germline V gene encodes CDR1 LGHNA and CDR2 YNFKEQ. The CDR3 loop is CASRSGSGRGELFF. The DNA for the CDR3 is TGTGCCAGCAGGTCGGGTAGCGGGAGAGGGGAGCTGTTTTTT.

V is TRBV12-5 and J is TRBJ2-7; D is unresolved. Per the germline V gene, CDR1 is LGHNT and CDR2 is FRNRAP. The CDR3 has 19 residues. The V and J ends lost 0 bases and 0 bases respectively, with 21 bases between them. The CDR3 nucleotides are TGTGCTAGTGGTTTGGTAGTAACGACCAGGCCGGAAGGCTCCTACGAGCAGTACTTC. Protein sequence: CASGLVVTTRPEGSYEQYF. The entire variable domain, with the rest obtained from reference TRBV12-5 and TRBJ2-7, is as follows: DARVTQTPRHKVTEMGQEVTMRCQPILGHNTVFWYRQTMMQGLELLAYFRNRAPLDDSGMPKDRFSAEMPDATLATLKIQPSEPRDSAVYFCASGLVVTTRPEGSYEQYFGPGTRLTVT.

The chain recombines TRBV5-4 with TRBJ2-3, with D perhaps matching TRBD2 (6 bases). The CDR3 covers 13 residues. From germline, CDR1 is SGHNT and CDR2 YYREEE (reference sequence). Trimming pared 0 bases from V and 8 bases from J, leaving 10 bases between. CDR3 region: CASSLGGVPTQYF. CDR3 DNA sequence: TGTGCCAGCAGCTTGGGGGGGGTCCCTACGCAGTATTTT.

J is TRBJ2-5 and V is TRBV6-1, with 7 bases identical to TRBD1. The CDR3 is 16 residues long. The ends lost 3 bases at V and 3 bases at J; junction bases unmatched: 10. Germline V gene data show CDR1 as MNHNS and CDR2 as SASEGT. CDR3: CASSDPPGQNEETQYF. CDR3 nucleotides: TGTGCCAGCAGTGACCCCCCGGGACAGAACGAAGAGACCCAGTACTTC.

The CDR3 nucleotides are TGTGCCAGCAGCCCACTATGGGGGCGCGGGGACAATGAGCAGTTCTTC. This gives the protein CASSPLWGRGDNEQFF. V and J are TRBV4-2 and TRBJ2-1, with D perhaps given as TRBD1 or TRBD2 (6 bases each). Germline lookup yields CDR1 LGHNA and CDR2 YNFKEQ. The CDR3 consists of 16 residues. V was clipped by 4 bases and J by 5 bases, with 18 bases between them.

This rearrangement joins TRBV4-1 to TRBJ2-1; D is unclear. CDR3 length equals 12 residues. The ends were cut back, 0 bases at V and 3 bases at J, with 0 bases in the middle. In germline, CDR1 is MGHRA, CDR2 YSYEKL. The CDR3 DNA is TGCGCCAGCAGCCAAGACTACAATGAGCAGTTCTTC. This sequence encodes CASSQDYNEQFF.

This chain links TRBV18 with TRBJ2-7; 8 bases align to TRBD1. The CDR3 totals 14 residues. The junction had 7 bases not matched to a gene; V was cut back by 3 bases and J by 6 bases. CDR1 and CDR2 (germline): KGHSH, LQKENI. The CDR3 coding sequence is TGTGCCAGCTCACCGGGACAGGAAGTCCGCGAGCAGTACTTC. Amino acids: CASSPGQEVREQYF. Complete variable domain (other parts from reference TRBV18 and TRBJ2-7): NAGVMQNPRHLVRRRGQEARLRCSPMKGHSHVYWYRQLPEEGLKFMVYLQKENIIDESGMPKERFSAEFPKEGPSILRIQQVVRGDSAAYFCASSPGQEVREQYFGPGTRLTVT.

J is TRBJ1-6 and V is TRBV6-5, with D hard to call. This CDR3 has 15 residues. The ends were cut back, 0 bases at V and 8 bases at J, with 11 bases in the middle. In germline, CDR1 is MNHEY, CDR2 SVGAGI. The CDR3 loop is CASSYSRKGDSPLHF. In DNA form, the CDR3 reads TGTGCCAGCAGTTACTCCCGGAAGGGTGATTCACCCCTCCACTTT.

V and J are TRBV19 and TRBJ2-1; D is possibly TRBD1 (5 bases). This CDR3 contains 12 residues. V was trimmed by 3 bases and J by 7 bases, leaving 7 bases between them. Germline V CDR1 and CDR2: LNHDA, SQIVND (reference sequence). The CDR3 DNA reads TGTGCCAGTAGTATCAGGGTGAATGAGCAGTTCTTC. Residues: CASSIRVNEQFF.

The chain links TRBV27 to TRBJ2-3; 7 nucleotides match TRBD2. Germline loops: CDR1 MNHEY, CDR2 SMNVEV (reference sequence). The CDR3 covers 13 residues. With 10 bases clipped from V and 6 bases from J, the junction kept 10 bases outside the gene matches. CDR3 in amino acids: CAIGGRYGDTQYF. CDR3 sequence (DNA): TGTGCCATCGGGGGGAGGTACGGGGATACGCAGTATTTT.

This clone occurred once. V gene TRBV7-9 combines with J gene TRBJ2-2; the D gene is possibly TRBD1 (6 bases). Germline CDR1 is SEHNR and CDR2 is FQNEAQ (reference sequence). The V and J ends lost 5 bases and 4 bases respectively, with 14 bases between them. The CDR3 runs to 15 residues. The CDR3 loop is CASSPGVGGTGELFF. As DNA, the CDR3 is TGTGCCAGCAGCCCCGGAGTAGGGGGCACCGGGGAGCTGTTTTTT.

In its sample, this clone was seen once. V usage is TRBV15 and J usage is TRBJ2-3, with 8 bases fitting TRBD2. CDR3 size: 14 residues. In germline, CDR1 is LNHNV, CDR2 YYDKDF (reference sequence). With V trimmed by 7 bases and J by 2 bases, 5 bases remained unmatched. CDR3 amino acids: CATTLAGTTDTQYF. DNA of the CDR3: TGTGCCACCACCCTAGCGGGTACCACAGATACGCAGTATTTT.

V and J are TRBV3-1 (or the pseudogene TRBV3-2) and TRBJ2-5; D is undetermined. The germline V and J ends were trimmed by 6 bases and 0 bases, with 11 bases remaining between them. Germline loops: CDR1 LGHDT, CDR2 YNNKEL (reference sequence). The CDR3 has 14 amino acids. In nucleotides, the CDR3 is TGTGCCAGCAGTTCATACCTGTACCAAGAGACCCAGTACTTC. This gives the protein CASSSYLYQETQYF.

This sequence joins TRBV5-5 and TRBJ2-5; no clear D. The V end was cut by 6 bases, the J end by 3 bases, with 21 bases between. This CDR3 spans 16 amino acids. Germline-derived CDR1 and CDR2 are SGHKS and YYEKEE (reference sequence). The DNA for the CDR3 is TGTGCCAGCACCCTCCCCGACTGGGTAGTGAAAGAGACCCAGTACTTC. Protein product: CASTLPDWVVKETQYF. Based on the CDR3 plus reference TRBV5-5 and TRBJ2-5, the full variable domain is DAGVTQSPTHLIKTRGQQVTLRCSPISGHKSVSWYQQVLGQGPQFIFQYYEKEERGRGNFPDRFSARQFPNYSSELNVNALLLGDSALYLCASTLPDWVVKETQYFGPGTRLLVL.

This clone has only one observation. This rearrangement joins TRBV29-1 to TRBJ2-5; possible D gene TRBD2, 5 bases. Looked up from germline, CDR1 is SQVTM and CDR2 is ANQGSEA. This CDR3 is built from 14 residues. The germline V and J ends were trimmed by 0 bases and 4 bases, with 12 bases remaining between them. The chain's CDR3 is CSVEDNGVRETQYF. The CDR3 bases are TGCAGCGTTGAAGATAACGGGGTTAGAGAGACCCAGTACTTC.